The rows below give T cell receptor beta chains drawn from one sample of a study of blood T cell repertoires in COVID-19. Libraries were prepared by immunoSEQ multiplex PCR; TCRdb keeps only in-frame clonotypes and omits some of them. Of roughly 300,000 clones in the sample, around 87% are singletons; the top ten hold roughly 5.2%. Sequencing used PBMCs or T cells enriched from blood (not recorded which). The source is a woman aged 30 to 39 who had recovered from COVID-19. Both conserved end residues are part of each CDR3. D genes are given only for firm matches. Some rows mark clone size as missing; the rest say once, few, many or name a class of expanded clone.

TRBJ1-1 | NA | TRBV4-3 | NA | CASSQGYPGGTEAFF | TGCGCCAGCAGCCAAGGGTACCCGGGAGGGACTGAAGCTTTCTTT
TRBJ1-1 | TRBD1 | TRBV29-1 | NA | CSVSPHRGTEAFF | TGCAGCGTTTCCCCTCACAGGGGCACTGAAGCTTTCTTT
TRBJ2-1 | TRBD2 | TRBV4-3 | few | CASSPLAGTYNEQFF | TGCGCCAGCAGCCCACTAGCGGGGACTTACAATGAGCAGTTCTTC
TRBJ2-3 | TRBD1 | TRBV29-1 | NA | CSVEGTATRMSTQYF | TGCAGCGTTGAGGGGACAGCCACTCGTATGTCTACGCAGTATTTT
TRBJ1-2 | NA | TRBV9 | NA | CASSSPTRDYGYTF | TGTGCCAGCAGCTCCCCCACCCGGGACTATGGCTACACCTTC
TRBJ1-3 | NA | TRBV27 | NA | CASRAGSSLSGNTIYF | TGTGCCAGCAGGGCGGGCAGCTCGCTCTCTGGAAACACCATATATTTT
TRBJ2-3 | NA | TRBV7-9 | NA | CASSPPGGRTDTQYF | TGTGCCAGCAGCCCCCCCGGGGGGCGCACAGATACGCAGTATTTT
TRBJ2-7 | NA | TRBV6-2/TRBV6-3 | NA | CASSYASWGLVGRYF | TGTGCCAGCAGTTATGCGAGCTGGGGCCTGGTGGGGCGGTACTTC
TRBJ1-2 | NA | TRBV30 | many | CAWSLGYGGYTF | TGTGCCTGGAGTCTGGGTTACGGGGGCTACACCTTC
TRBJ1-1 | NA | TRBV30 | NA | CAWSAPPVATEAFF | TGTGCCTGGAGTGCCCCGCCGGTCGCCACTGAAGCTTTCTTT
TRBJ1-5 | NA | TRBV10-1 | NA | CASSEGPGDSNQPQHF | TGCGCCAGCAGTGAGGGGCCAGGGGATAGCAATCAGCCCCAGCATTTT
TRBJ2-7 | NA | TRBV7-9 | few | CASSLAQGRDEQYF | TGTGCCAGCAGCTTAGCTCAGGGTAGGGACGAGCAGTACTTC
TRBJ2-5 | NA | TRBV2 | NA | CASTQELAETQYF | TGTGCCAGCACTCAGGAACTAGCTGAGACCCAGTACTTC
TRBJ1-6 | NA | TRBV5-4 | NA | CASSLDRIHNSPLHF | TGTGCCAGCAGCTTGGACAGAATTCATAATTCACCCCTCCACTTT
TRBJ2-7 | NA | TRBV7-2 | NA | CASSPRGGRGYEQYF | TGTGCCAGCAGCCCCCGGGGTGGCCGGGGCTACGAGCAGTACTTC
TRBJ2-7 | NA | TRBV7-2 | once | CASRRGGSDYEQYF | TGTGCCAGCCGTAGGGGAGGATCCGATTACGAGCAGTACTTC
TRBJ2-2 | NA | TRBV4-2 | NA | CASSQDWSRGNTGELFF | TGTGCCAGCAGCCAAGATTGGTCCAGGGGCAACACCGGGGAGCTGTTTTTT
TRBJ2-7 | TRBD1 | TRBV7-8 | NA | CASSSPGQGNDEQYF | TGTGCCAGCAGCTCGCCCGGACAGGGGAATGACGAGCAGTACTTC
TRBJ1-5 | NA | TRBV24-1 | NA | CATSDLEGPQHF | TGTGCCACCAGTGATTTGGAGGGGCCCCAGCATTTT
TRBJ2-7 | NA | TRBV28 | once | CASSGAGEGSYEQYF | TGTGCCAGCAGTGGAGCAGGGGAGGGCTCCTACGAGCAGTACTTC
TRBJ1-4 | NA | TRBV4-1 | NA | CASSAGEWSGEKLFF | TGCGCCAGCAGCGCCGGAGAGTGGTCGGGTGAAAAACTGTTTTTT
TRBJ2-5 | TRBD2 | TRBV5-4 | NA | CASSSPAGGTETQYF | TGTGCCAGCAGCTCCCCAGCGGGGGGGACGGAGACCCAGTACTTC
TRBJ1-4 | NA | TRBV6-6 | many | CASSGATNEKLFF | TGTGCCAGCAGTGGAGCAACTAATGAAAAACTGTTTTTT
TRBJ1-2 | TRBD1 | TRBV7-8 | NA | CASSVRDSRKGGYTF | TGTGCCAGCAGCGTACGGGACAGCCGGAAGGGCGGCTACACCTTC
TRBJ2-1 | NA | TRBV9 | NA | CASSVRGDPSSYNEQFF | TGTGCCAGCAGTGTGAGAGGAGACCCTAGCTCCTACAATGAGCAGTTCTTC
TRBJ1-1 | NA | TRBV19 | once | CASSSSVIHMNTEAFF | TGTGCCAGTAGTAGTTCAGTTATCCATATGAACACTGAAGCTTTCTTT
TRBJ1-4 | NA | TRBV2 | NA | CASSGVGLGATNEKLFF | TGTGCCAGCAGTGGTGTGGGGTTAGGGGCAACTAATGAAAAACTGTTTTTT
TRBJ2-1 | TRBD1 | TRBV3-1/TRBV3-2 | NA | CASSRTGKLGREQFF | TGTGCCAGCAGCCGGACAGGGAAATTGGGTCGCGAGCAGTTCTTC
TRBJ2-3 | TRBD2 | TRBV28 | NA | CASSTGLAGAFSRTDTQYF | TGTGCCAGCAGTACGGGACTAGCGGGGGCTTTTTCCCGCACAGATACGCAGTATTTT
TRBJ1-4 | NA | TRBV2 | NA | CASTQGATNEKLFF | TGTGCCAGCACCCAGGGTGCAACTAATGAAAAACTGTTTTTT
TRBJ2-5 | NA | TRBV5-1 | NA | CASSLLGGILGRQYF | TGCGCCAGCTCCCTCCTTGGGGGGATCCTGGGGCGCCAGTACTTC
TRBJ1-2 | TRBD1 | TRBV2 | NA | CASTDVTGLGYTF | TGTGCCAGCACCGACGTGACAGGGCTCGGCTACACCTTC
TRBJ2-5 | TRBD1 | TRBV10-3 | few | CAINPTGGQETQYF | TGTGCCATCAACCCGACAGGGGGCCAAGAGACCCAGTACTTC
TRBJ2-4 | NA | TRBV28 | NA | CASSLLEGGKNIQYF | TGTGCCAGCAGTTTATTAGAGGGAGGCAAAAACATTCAGTACTTC
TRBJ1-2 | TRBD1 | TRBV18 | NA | CASSPGQALNYGYTF | TGTGCCAGCTCACCGGGACAGGCACTGAACTATGGCTACACCTTC
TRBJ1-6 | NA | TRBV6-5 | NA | CASSIFGSPLHF | TGTGCCAGCAGTATCTTCGGGTCACCCCTCCACTTT
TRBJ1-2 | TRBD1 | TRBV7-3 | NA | CASSFMTGGRGYGYTF | TGTGCCAGCAGCTTCATGACAGGGGGCCGGGGCTATGGCTACACCTTC
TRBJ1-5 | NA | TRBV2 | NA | CASRGEINQPQHF | TGTGCCAGCAGGGGAGAAATCAATCAGCCCCAGCATTTT
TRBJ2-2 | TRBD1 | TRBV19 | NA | CASSMGQGLESNTGELFF | TGTGCCAGTAGTATGGGACAGGGGCTTGAATCGAACACCGGGGAGCTGTTTTTT
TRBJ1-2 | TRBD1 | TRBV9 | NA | CASSDYRTGGGYGYTF | TGTGCCAGCAGCGATTACCGGACAGGGGGCGGCTATGGCTACACCTTC
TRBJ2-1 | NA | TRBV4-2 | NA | CASRRDSHNEQFF | TGTGCCAGCAGGCGGGACAGCCACAATGAGCAGTTCTTC
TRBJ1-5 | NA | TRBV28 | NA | CASSLSVGGRQPQHF | TGTGCCAGCAGTTTATCGGTGGGGGGAAGACAGCCCCAGCATTTT
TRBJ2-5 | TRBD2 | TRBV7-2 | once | CASSLLGGVGETQYF | TGTGCCAGCAGCCTCCTGGGGGGGGTAGGAGAGACCCAGTACTTC